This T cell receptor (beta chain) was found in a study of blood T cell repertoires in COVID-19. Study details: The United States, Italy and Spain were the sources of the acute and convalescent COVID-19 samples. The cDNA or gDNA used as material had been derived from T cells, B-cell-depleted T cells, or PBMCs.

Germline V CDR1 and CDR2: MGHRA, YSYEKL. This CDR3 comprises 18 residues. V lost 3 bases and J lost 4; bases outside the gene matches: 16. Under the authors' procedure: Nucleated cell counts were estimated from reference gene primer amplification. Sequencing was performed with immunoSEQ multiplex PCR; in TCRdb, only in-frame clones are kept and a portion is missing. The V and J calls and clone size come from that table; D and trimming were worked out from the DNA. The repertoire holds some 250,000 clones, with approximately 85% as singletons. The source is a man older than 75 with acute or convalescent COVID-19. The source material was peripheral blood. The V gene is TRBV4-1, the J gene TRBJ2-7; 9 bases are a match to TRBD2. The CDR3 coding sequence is TGCGCCAGCAGCCAGGCCGGCCCCACTGGCGGGGGGGCGTACGAGCAGTACTTC. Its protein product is CASSQAGPTGGGAYEQYF.